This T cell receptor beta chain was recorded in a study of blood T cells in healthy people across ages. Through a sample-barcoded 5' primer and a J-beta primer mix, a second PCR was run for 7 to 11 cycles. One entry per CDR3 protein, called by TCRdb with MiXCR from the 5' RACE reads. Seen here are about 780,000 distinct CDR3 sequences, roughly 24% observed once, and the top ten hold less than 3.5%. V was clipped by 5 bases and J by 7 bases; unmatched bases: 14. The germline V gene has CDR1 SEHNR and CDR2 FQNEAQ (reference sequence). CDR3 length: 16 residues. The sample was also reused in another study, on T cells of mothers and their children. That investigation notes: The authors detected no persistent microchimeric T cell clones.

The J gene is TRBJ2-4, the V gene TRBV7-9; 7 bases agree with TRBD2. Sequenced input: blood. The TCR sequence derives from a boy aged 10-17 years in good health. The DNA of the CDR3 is TGTGCCAGCAGCCCGACCCTGGCGGGGGAGGGGAACATTCAGTACTTC. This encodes CASSPTLAGEGNIQYF.